This TCR beta chain stems from a study of OX40 agonist ivuxolimab in advanced cancers. About the full investigation: Ivuxolimab was a fully human IgG2 agonistic monoclonal antibody targeting the costimulatory receptor OX40 (CD134). The purpose of peripheral TCRbeta sequencing was to test whether ivuxolimab changed TCR sequence diversity and led to clonal T-cell expansion. Of the 50 to 55 dose-escalation patients, hepatocellular carcinoma was present in 19, melanoma in about 15, renal cell carcinoma in 9 and head and neck cancer in 9. Patients were allowed to have had prior anti-PD-1, anti-PD-L1 or anti-CTLA-4 therapy, and approximately 43% of the dose-escalation patients had previously received checkpoint inhibitors. In the dose-escalation cohort, nearly 85% of patients were male, and the mean age was roughly 56 years with a range of about 20 to 79. Partial responses occurred in three dose-escalation patients: two with cutaneous melanoma and one with hepatocellular carcinoma. Intravenous ivuxolimab was administered to patients every 2 weeks at six dose levels: 0.01, 0.1, 0.3, 1.5, 3 and 10 mg/kg. The paper describes the monotherapy dose-escalation part (N of about 50 patients) of the phase I trial of ivuxolimab. Findings and caveats that apply to the study as a whole: Low levels of normalized T-cell clonal expansion were also seen in some patients who did not respond. After ivuxolimab, expanded clones were on average more numerous among CD8+ T cells than among CD4+ T cells. The antigen specificity of the peripheral T cells that underwent clonal expansion was not determined. At doses from 0.1 to 3.0 mg/kg, clonal expansion was seen in both CD4+ and CD8+ blood T cells between baseline and week 6. In the 0.1-3.0 mg/kg groups, partial responders had among the lowest normalized peripheral clonal expansion, particularly in CD8+ T cells.

The trial excluded patients who had a history of autoimmune disease or who were on systemic immunosuppression. Peripheral blood for TCR sequencing was drawn from every dose cohort at baseline, at cycle 4 day 1 and at cycle 7 day 1. Samples came from an open-label, multicenter, first-in-human phase I dose-escalation trial of ivuxolimab. Adults with locally advanced or metastatic melanoma, renal cell, hepatocellular, or head and neck squamous cell carcinoma were enrolled in the trial. CD4+ and CD8+ T cells were sorted separately from peripheral blood before TCR sequencing. As regards this clone: There is no known antigen for this receptor. It has no much larger one-base neighbor in the sample; base qualities were not kept.

V was cut back by 0 bases and J by 0 bases, leaving a gap of 12 bases between them. For CDR1 and CDR2, the germline V gene lists ENHRY and SYGVKD. From cysteine to phenylalanine, the CDR3 is 17 amino acids long. Just the 51-base CDR3 DNA is kept, in frame starting at base 1. For sequencing of the TCRbeta CDR3 region, genomic DNA was extracted from the sorted cells. The immunoSEQ Assay was used to sequence the TCRbeta CDR3 regions. TCRdb's version of the immuneACCESS table is confined to in-frame rearrangements and falls short of the full clone set. An unresolved V gene accounts for under half of the shortfall where checked; the remainder is of unknown origin. The sample yields about 37,000 clones; about 89% were counted once. The ten top clones hold less than 0.65% of the sample.

The sequenced sample was CD4+ or CD8+ T cells sorted from blood, obtained in a trial of the OX40 agonist ivuxolimab. The sequence is built from TRBV10-3 and TRBJ1-5; no D gene call is confident. This receptor was identified in an adult with an advanced solid tumor such as melanoma, head and neck, liver or kidney cancer. The CDR3 corresponds to CAISESKGLYSNQPQHF. The nucleotides are TGTGCCATCAGTGAGTCCAAGGGCCTTTATAGCAATCAGCCCCAGCATTTT.